This T cell receptor (beta chain) was observed in a study of graft-versus-host responses after intestinal transplantation. At the level of the study: Every transplant recipient was induced with anti-thymocyte globulin, then maintained on tacrolimus and steroids for approximately three years. General observations from the study: Circulating GvH clones peaking coincided with falling HvG clones soon after transplant. Within the allografts of patients who had graft-donor T cell macrochimerism, graft-versus-host to host-versus-graft clonal ratios were high.

The V segment lost 2 bases and the J segment 5 bases; nucleotides outside the gene matches: 1. The CDR3 runs 14 residues. Germline V gene sequence: CDR1 WNHNN, CDR2 SYGVQD (reference sequence). The repertoire was sequenced with immunoSEQ multiplex PCR; TCRdb's copy has only in-frame clones and lacks some. The sample has about 120,000 clones, approximately 92% seen once. Concerning this clone: The antigen remains unidentified.

The source material was unstimulated CD4+ T cells sorted from spleen or lymph node cells, sampled before intestinal transplant. The TCR sequence derives from a human donor who received an intestinal transplant. The chain has TRBV10-1 and TRBJ2-2, with 8 bases that match TRBD1. DNA of the CDR3: TGCGCCAGCAGTGAGGGACAGGGTACCGGGGAGCTGTTTTTT. Translated, it gives CASSEGQGTGELFF.